This T cell receptor beta chain was captured in a study of blood T cell repertoires in COVID-19. V was cut by 8 bases and J by 4 bases, with 17 bases left in between. In germline, CDR1 is MNHEY, CDR2 SVGAGI. CDR3 length equals 14 residues. Original handling: Nucleated cell counts were estimated from reference gene primer amplification. Libraries were prepared by immunoSEQ multiplex PCR; TCRdb keeps only in-frame clonotypes and omits some of them. V, J and clone size were drawn from that table, and D and trimming were deduced from the DNA. The sample includes over 250,000 clones, around 90% of them seen just once. Participant ages covered roughly 18 to 89 years across 25 or so US areas.

Sequencing was carried out using PBMCs or T cells enriched from blood (not recorded which). The chain carries TRBV6-5 and TRBJ2-5, with D hard to call. This TCR was sampled from a woman younger than 45 who had recovered from COVID-19. The CDR3 protein is CASHSEFDVETQYF. In nucleotides, the CDR3 is TGTGCCAGCCATTCGGAGTTCGACGTAGAGACCCAGTACTTC.